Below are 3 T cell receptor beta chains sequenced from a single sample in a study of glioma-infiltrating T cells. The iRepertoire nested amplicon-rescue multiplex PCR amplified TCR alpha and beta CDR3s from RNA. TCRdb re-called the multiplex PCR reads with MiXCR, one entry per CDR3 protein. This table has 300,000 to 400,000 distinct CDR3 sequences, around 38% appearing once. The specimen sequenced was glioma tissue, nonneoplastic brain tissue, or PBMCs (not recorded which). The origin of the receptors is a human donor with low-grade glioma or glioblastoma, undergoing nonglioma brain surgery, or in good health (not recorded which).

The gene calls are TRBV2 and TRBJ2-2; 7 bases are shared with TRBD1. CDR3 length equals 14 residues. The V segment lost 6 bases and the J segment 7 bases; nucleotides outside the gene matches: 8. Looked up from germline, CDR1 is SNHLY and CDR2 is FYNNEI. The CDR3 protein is CASRGDRANGELFF. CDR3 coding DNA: TGTGCCAGCAGGGGCGACAGGGCCAACGGGGAGCTGTTTTTT.

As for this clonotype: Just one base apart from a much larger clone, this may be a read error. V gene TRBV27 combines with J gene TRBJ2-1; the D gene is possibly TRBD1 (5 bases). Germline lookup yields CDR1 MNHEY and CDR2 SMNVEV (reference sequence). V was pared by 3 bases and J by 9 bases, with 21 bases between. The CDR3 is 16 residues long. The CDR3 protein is CASSFIGLAGQGEQFF. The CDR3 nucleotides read TGTGCCAGCAGTTTTATTGGTTTAGCAGGGCAGGGTGAGCAGTTCTTC.

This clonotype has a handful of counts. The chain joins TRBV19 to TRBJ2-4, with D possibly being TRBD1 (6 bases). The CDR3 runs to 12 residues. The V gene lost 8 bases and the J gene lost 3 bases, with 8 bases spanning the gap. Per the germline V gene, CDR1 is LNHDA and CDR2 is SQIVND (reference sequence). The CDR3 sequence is CASGQFKNIQYF. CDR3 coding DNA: TGTGCCAGTGGACAGTTCAAAAACATTCAGTACTTC.